A single sample gave rise to the 19 T cell receptor beta chains below, sequenced in a study of somatic mutations in cytotoxic T cells in rheumatoid arthritis. Sequenced by immunoSEQ multiplex PCR; TCRdb stores in-frame clones only, minus some. Here the sample spans some 20,000 clones, 73% being singletons. The sample comprised CD8+ T cells sorted from blood. The receptor set was obtained from a woman in her sixties or seventies in good health.

The V and J genes are TRBV28 and TRBJ2-3; TRBD1 matches at 9 bases. Per germline, CDR1 MDHEN and CDR2 SYDVKM. Losses at the gene ends were 6 bases for V and 4 bases for J; bases not matched to a gene: 11. The CDR3 loop spans 16 amino acids. The CDR3 DNA follows: TGTGCCAGCAGCAAGACCACAGGGGGCCGGGCAGATACGCAGTATTTT. This gives the protein CASSKTTGGRADTQYF.

This rearrangement joins TRBV29-1 to TRBJ2-1, with D unclear. The CDR3 is 13 residues long. Per the germline V gene, CDR1 is SQVTM and CDR2 is ANQGSEA. The ends were cut back, 4 bases at V and 2 bases at J, with 9 bases in the middle. The CDR3 here is CSVVGAPYNEQFF. In DNA form, the CDR3 reads TGCAGCGTTGTTGGAGCTCCCTACAATGAGCAGTTCTTC.

The chain carries TRBV19 and TRBJ1-2, with no clear D. The V and J ends lost 3 bases and 8 bases respectively, with 25 bases between them. Germline V gene sequence: CDR1 LNHDA, CDR2 SQIVND (reference sequence). The CDR3 contains 17 residues. CDR3 in DNA: TGTGCCAGTAGTATTGACCCCCAGAGACCTTCTACAAAAGGCTACACCTTC. This gives the protein CASSIDPQRPSTKGYTF.

The DNA of the CDR3 is TGTGCCAGCAGCGTATCCGGGAACTACGAGCAGTACTTC. It translates to CASSVSGNYEQYF. This chain uses TRBV9 with TRBJ2-7; weak D call: TRBD2 (5 bases). This CDR3 is 13 amino acids long. V lost 1 base and J lost 3, with 8 bases in between. Germline CDR1 is SGDLS and CDR2 is YYNGEE.

The J gene is TRBJ1-2, the V gene TRBV2; D gene ambiguous. Trimming left V 6 bases short and J 1 base short, with 9 bases between. The CDR3 runs 13 residues. Germline CDR1 SNHLY, CDR2 FYNNEI. CDR3 sequence reads: CASRDTGNYGYTF. In DNA form, the CDR3 reads TGTGCCAGCAGAGATACTGGTAACTATGGCTACACCTTC.

The V gene is TRBV7-6, the J gene TRBJ2-7; tentatively, D is TRBD2 (5 bases). Looked up from germline, CDR1 is SGHVS and CDR2 is FNYEAQ. The CDR3 loop spans 13 amino acids. The germline V and J ends were trimmed by 2 bases and 2 bases, with 7 bases remaining between them. CDR3 in amino acids: CASSLRETYEQYF. The CDR3 region has the DNA TGTGCCAGCAGCTTACGGGAAACCTACGAGCAGTACTTC.

The rearrangement uses TRBV2 and TRBJ2-2, with 7 bases matching TRBD2. Germline-derived CDR1 and CDR2 are SNHLY and FYNNEI. The junction had 4 bases not matched to a gene; V was cut back by 4 bases and J by 5 bases. The length of the CDR3 is 14 residues. The CDR3 nucleotides read TGTGCCAGCAGTGGACTAGCAGCTACCGGGGAGCTGTTTTTT. Encoded protein: CASSGLAATGELFF.

The CDR3 reads CASSSGPFGAFF. CDR3 nucleotides: TGTGCCAGCAGTTCAGGACCGTTTGGAGCTTTCTTT. V usage is TRBV7-9 and J usage is TRBJ1-1; D is unresolved. Per germline, CDR1 SEHNR and CDR2 FQNEAQ (reference sequence). There are 12 residues in the CDR3. The V end lost 6 bases, the J end lost 10 bases, and 15 bases lay between the germline ends.

This clone was recorded a few times. The chain is built from TRBV4-1 and TRBJ1-1, with D possibly being TRBD1 (5 bases). Trimming removed 4 bases from V and 10 bases from J, with 16 bases in between. CDR1 MGHRA and CDR2 YSYEKL come from the germline V gene. The CDR3 covers 13 residues. The chain's CDR3 is CASSPPGLRGAFF. DNA of the CDR3: TGCGCCAGCAGCCCCCCGGGGCTCCGGGGAGCTTTCTTT.

The chain employs TRBV7-9 and TRBJ1-2, with a possible D match to TRBD1 (6 bases). V lost 1 base, J lost 7 bases, and 13 bases lay in between. Per germline, CDR1 SEHNR and CDR2 FQNEAQ (reference sequence). The CDR3 is 14 residues long. The CDR3 DNA is TGTGCCAGCAGCTTAGGAGGGGACATCCTTGGCTACACCTTC. Its protein is CASSLGGDILGYTF.

A few counts support this clone. The genes are TRBV7-6 and TRBJ1-1; D is ambiguous. The V end lost 0 bases, the J end lost 11 bases, and 16 bases lay between the germline ends. This CDR3 has 14 amino acids. The V gene's germline CDR1 is SGHVS and CDR2 FNYEAQ. Here the CDR3 DNA reads TGTGCCAGCAGCTTAGCAACAGTAACGGATGGGGCTTTCTTT. It specifies CASSLATVTDGAFF.

V is TRBV14 and J is TRBJ2-7; D may be TRBD1 (7 bases). With 4 bases removed from V and 4 bases from J, the gap between germline ends came to 8 bases. CDR1 SGHDN and CDR2 FVKESK come from the germline V gene. This CDR3 has 12 residues. The CDR3 coding sequence is TGTGCCAGCAGCCCAGGGGGGTACGAGCAGTACTTC. This sequence encodes CASSPGGYEQYF.

This clone has only one observation. This chain connects TRBV28 to TRBJ2-1; no reliable D call. Per the germline V gene, CDR1 is MDHEN and CDR2 is SYDVKM. CDR3 length: 13 residues. The germline V and J ends were trimmed by 7 bases and 4 bases, with 11 bases remaining between them. CDR3 nucleotides: TGTGCCAGCAACTTAGAGGCGTACAATGAGCAGTTCTTC. The encoded protein is CASNLEAYNEQFF.

This clone was counted a single time. The genes are TRBV23-1 and TRBJ1-2; D uncertain. TRBV23-1 is sorted into the ORF group, with uncertain function. This CDR3 is built from 15 residues. V was pared by 0 bases and J by 8 bases, with 16 bases between. The CDR3 loop is CASSQSEDPRKGYTF. For the CDR3, the DNA is TGCGCCAGCAGTCAATCAGAGGACCCCAGGAAGGGCTACACCTTC.

The chain recombines TRBV5-4 with TRBJ2-1; a possible D gene is TRBD2 (6 bases). Germline V gives CDR1 SGHNT, CDR2 YYREEE (reference sequence). The V end lost 4 bases, the J end lost 9 bases, and 14 bases lay between the germline ends. CDR3 size: 13 residues. The CDR3 loop is CASSGRGGSEQFF. For the CDR3, the DNA is TGTGCCAGCAGCGGTCGTGGGGGGAGTGAGCAGTTCTTC.

The chain joins TRBV10-3 to TRBJ1-2, with 11 positions matching TRBD1. From germline, CDR1 is ENHRY and CDR2 SYGVKD. This CDR3 is 14 amino acids long. The junction had 9 bases not matched to a gene; V was cut back by 7 bases and J by 8 bases. The CDR3 DNA reads TGTGCCATCAATCTGGCCGGGACAGGGGGAGGCTACACCTTC. Translated, it gives CAINLAGTGGGYTF.

This sequence joins TRBV15 and TRBJ1-1, with D possibly TRBD1 on 5 matching bases. From germline, CDR1 is LNHNV and CDR2 YYDKDF (reference sequence). V dropped 3 bases and J dropped 5 bases, with 10 bases sitting between them. This CDR3 spans 13 amino acids. CDR3 in DNA: TGTGCCACCAGCAGGGCTAGGGGAACTGAAGCTTTCTTT. It translates to CATSRARGTEAFF.

V is TRBV15 and J is TRBJ2-7, with 9 bases aligning to TRBD2. Looked up from germline, CDR1 is LNHNV and CDR2 is YYDKDF (reference sequence). The ends lost 5 bases at V and 0 bases at J; junction bases unmatched: 2. The CDR3 runs to 14 residues. The CDR3 here is CATSLAGSSYEQYF. CDR3 sequence (DNA): TGTGCCACCAGCCTAGCGGGAAGCTCCTACGAGCAGTACTTC.

This chain connects TRBV7-8 to TRBJ1-5, with D possibly TRBD1 on 5 matching bases. Germline-derived CDR1 and CDR2 are SGHVS and FQNEAQ. The CDR3 is 16 residues long. V gave up 5 bases and J gave up 4 bases, with 18 bases separating them. This chain's CDR3 is CASSAAGREANQPQHF. CDR3 nucleotides: TGTGCCAGCAGCGCAGCCGGCAGGGAGGCAAATCAGCCCCAGCATTTT.